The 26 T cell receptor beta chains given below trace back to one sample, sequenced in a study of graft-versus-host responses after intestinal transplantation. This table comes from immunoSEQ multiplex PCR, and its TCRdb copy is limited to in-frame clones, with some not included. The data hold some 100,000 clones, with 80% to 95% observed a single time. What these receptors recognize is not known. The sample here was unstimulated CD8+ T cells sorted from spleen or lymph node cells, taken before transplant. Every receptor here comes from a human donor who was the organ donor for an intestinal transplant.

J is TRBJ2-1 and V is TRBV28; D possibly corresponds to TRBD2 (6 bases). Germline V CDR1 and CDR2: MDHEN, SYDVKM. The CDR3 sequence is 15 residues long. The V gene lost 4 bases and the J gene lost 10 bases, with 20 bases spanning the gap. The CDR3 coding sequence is TGTGCCAGCAGTTCATCTAGCGCCGGCGCGGGAGAGCAGTTCTTC. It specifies CASSSSSAGAGEQFF.

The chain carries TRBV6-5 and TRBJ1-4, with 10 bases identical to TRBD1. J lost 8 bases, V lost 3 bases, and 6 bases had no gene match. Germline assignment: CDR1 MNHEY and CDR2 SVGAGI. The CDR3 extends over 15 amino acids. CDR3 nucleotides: TGTGCCAGCAGTTATGGGACAGGGGCAGGGGAAAAACTGTTTTTT. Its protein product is CASSYGTGAGEKLFF.

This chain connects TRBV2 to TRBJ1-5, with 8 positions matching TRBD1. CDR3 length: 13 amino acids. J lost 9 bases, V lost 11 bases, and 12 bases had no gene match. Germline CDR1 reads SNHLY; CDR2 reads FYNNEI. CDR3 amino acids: CAGGQGQWGPQHF. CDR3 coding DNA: TGTGCCGGCGGACAGGGTCAATGGGGGCCCCAGCATTTT.

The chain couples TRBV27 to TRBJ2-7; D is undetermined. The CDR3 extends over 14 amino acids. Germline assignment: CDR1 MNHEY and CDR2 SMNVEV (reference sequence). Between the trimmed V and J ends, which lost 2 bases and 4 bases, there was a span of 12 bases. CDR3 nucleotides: TGTGCCAGCAGTTTAACCCCTTCCAGTTACGAGCAGTACTTC. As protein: CASSLTPSSYEQYF.

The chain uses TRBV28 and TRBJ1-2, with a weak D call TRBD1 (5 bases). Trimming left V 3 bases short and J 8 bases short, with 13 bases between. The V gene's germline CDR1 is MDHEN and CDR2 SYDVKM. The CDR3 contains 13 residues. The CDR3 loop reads CASSFPGRGGYTF. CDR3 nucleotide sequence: TGTGCCAGCAGTTTTCCCGGACGGGGGGGCTACACCTTC.

The CDR3 sequence: CAWSSGIGGTEAFF. The CDR3 coding sequence is TGTGCCTGGAGTTCTGGGATAGGGGGCACTGAAGCTTTCTTT. V gene TRBV30 combines with J gene TRBJ1-1, with D possibly matching TRBD1 (6 bases). Germline V gene sequence: CDR1 GTSNPN, CDR2 SVGIG (reference sequence). This CDR3 contains 14 residues. Trimming took off 2 bases at V and 4 bases at J, with 14 bases between the two ends.

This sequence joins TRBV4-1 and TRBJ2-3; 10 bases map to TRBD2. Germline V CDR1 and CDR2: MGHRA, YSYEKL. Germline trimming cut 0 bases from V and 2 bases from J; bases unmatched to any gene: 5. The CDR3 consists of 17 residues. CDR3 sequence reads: CASSQDYSGGDTDTQYF. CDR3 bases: TGCGCCAGCAGCCAAGATTACAGCGGGGGGGACACAGATACGCAGTATTTT.

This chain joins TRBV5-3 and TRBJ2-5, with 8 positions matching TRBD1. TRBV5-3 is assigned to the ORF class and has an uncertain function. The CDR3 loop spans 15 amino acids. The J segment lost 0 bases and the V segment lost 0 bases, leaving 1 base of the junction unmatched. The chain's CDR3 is CARSLADRDQETQYF. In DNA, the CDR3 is TGTGCCAGAAGCTTGGCGGACAGGGACCAAGAGACCCAGTACTTC.

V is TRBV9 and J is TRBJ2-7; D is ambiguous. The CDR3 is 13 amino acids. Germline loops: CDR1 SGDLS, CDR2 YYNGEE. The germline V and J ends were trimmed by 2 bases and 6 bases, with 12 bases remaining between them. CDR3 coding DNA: TGTGCCAGCAGCGTGGTCCTTTCGGGCGAGCAGTACTTC. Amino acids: CASSVVLSGEQYF.

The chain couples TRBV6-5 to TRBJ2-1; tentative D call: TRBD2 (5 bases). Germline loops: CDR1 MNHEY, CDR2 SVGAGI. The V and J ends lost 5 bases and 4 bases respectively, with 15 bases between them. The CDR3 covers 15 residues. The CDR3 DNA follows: TGTGCCAGCAGTACGGGGAGCCGGGGATACAATGAGCAGTTCTTC. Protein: CASSTGSRGYNEQFF.

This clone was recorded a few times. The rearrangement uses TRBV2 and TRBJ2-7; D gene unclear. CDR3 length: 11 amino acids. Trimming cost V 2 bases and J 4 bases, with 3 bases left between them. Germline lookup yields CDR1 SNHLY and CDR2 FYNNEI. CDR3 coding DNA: TGTGCCAGCAGTGAACAATACGAGCAGTACTTC. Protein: CASSEQYEQYF.

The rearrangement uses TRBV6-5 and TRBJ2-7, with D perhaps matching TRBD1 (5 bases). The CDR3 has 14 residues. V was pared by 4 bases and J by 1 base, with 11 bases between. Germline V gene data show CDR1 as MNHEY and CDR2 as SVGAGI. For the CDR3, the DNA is TGTGCCAGCAGTTCTTTAACAGGATCCTACGAGCAGTACTTC. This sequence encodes CASSSLTGSYEQYF.

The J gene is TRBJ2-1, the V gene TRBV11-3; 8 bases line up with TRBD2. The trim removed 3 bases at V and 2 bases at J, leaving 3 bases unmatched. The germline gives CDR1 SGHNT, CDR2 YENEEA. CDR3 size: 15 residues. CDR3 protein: CASSLAGGPYNEQFF. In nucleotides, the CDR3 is TGTGCCAGCAGCTTGGCGGGGGGACCCTACAATGAGCAGTTCTTC.

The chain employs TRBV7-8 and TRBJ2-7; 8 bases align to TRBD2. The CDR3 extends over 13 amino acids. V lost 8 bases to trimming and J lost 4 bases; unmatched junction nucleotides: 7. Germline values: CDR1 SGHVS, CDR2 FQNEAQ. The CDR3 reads CASHSGSVYEQYF. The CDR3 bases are TGTGCCAGCCACAGCGGGAGTGTTTACGAGCAGTACTTC.

In DNA, the CDR3 is TGTGCCAGCAGTGAGCCAGGACTAGCGAGCACAGATACGCAGTATTTT. The encoded protein is CASSEPGLASTDTQYF. The V gene is TRBV2, the J gene TRBJ2-3, with 9 positions matching TRBD2. The germline gives CDR1 SNHLY, CDR2 FYNNEI. With V trimmed by 3 bases and J by 0 bases, 4 bases remained unmatched. The CDR3 is 16 amino acids. The entire variable domain, with the rest obtained from reference TRBV2 and TRBJ2-3, is as follows: EPEVTQTPSHQVTQMGQEVILRCVPISNHLYFYWYRQILGQKVEFLVSFYNNEISEKSEIFDDQFSVERPDGSNFTLKIRSTKLEDSAMYFCASSEPGLASTDTQYFGPGTRLTVL.

In DNA form, the CDR3 reads TGTGCCAGCAGTGAAGAGGGGTTAAGCTCCTACAATGAGCAGTTCTTC. Amino acids: CASSEEGLSSYNEQFF. The V call is TRBV6-1, the J call TRBJ2-1; the D gene is possibly TRBD1 (5 bases). V lost 1 base and J 0 bases, leaving 10 bases between the germline ends. CDR1 MNHNS and CDR2 SASEGT come from the germline V gene. CDR3 length equals 16 residues.

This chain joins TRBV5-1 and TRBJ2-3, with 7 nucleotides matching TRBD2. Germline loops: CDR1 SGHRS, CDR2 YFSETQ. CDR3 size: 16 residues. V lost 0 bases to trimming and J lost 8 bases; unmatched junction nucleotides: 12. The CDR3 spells CASSLAAGEDVVTQYF. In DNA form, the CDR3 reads TGCGCCAGCAGCTTGGCCGCGGGAGAGGATGTAGTTACGCAGTATTTT.

CDR3 coding DNA: TGCGCCAGCAGTGAGGCGGGGGGGCCTTATCGGCTACTACGGGAGCAGTACTTC. It encodes CASSEAGGPYRLLREQYF. The chain is built from TRBV10-2 and TRBJ2-7; 9 bases are a match to TRBD2. The CDR3 is made up of 18 amino acids. CDR1 is WSHSY and CDR2 is SAAADI in the germline V gene. Trimming took 2 bases from V and 7 from J; bases not matched to a gene: 18.

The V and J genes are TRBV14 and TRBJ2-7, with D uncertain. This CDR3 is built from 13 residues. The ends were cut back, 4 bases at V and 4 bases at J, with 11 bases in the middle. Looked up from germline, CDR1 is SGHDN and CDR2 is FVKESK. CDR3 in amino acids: CASSPRVYYEQYF. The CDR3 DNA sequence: TGTGCCAGCAGCCCCCGCGTCTATTACGAGCAGTACTTC.

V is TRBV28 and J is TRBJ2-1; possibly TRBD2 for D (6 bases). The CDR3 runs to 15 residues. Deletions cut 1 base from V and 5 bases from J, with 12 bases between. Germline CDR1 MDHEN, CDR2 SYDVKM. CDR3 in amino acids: CASSLLASDDNEQFF. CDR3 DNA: TGTGCCAGCAGTTTATTGGCTAGCGATGACAATGAGCAGTTCTTC. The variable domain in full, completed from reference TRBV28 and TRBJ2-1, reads DVKVTQSSRYLVKRTGEKVFLECVQDMDHENMFWYRQDPGLGLRLIYFSYDVKMKEKGDIPEGYSVSREKKERFSLILESASTNQTSMYLCASSLLASDDNEQFFGPGTRLTVL.

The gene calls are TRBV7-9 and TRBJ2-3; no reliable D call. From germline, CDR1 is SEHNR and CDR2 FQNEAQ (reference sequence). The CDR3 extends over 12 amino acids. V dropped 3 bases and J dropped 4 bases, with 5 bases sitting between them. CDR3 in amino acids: CASSFPADTQYF. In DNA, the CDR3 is TGTGCCAGCAGCTTTCCTGCAGATACGCAGTATTTT.

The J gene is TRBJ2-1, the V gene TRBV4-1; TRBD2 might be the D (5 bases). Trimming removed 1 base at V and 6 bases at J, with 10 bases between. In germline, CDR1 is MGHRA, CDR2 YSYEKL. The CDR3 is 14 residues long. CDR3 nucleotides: TGCGCCAGCAGCCAAGTTGAGGGAGTCAATGAGCAGTTCTTC. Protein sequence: CASSQVEGVNEQFF.

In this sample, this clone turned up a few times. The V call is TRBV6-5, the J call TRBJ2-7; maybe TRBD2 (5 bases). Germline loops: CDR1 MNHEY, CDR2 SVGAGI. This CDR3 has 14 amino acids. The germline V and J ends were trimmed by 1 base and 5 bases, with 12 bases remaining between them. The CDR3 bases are TGTGCCAGCAGTTACTTCCGGGATAATAACGAGCAGTACTTC. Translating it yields CASSYFRDNNEQYF.

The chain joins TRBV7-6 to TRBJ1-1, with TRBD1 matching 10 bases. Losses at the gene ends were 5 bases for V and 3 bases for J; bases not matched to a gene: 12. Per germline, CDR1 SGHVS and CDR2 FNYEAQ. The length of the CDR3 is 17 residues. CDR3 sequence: CASSQIGGTGVYTEAFF. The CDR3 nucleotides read TGTGCCAGCAGCCAGATTGGTGGGACAGGGGTTTACACTGAAGCTTTCTTT.

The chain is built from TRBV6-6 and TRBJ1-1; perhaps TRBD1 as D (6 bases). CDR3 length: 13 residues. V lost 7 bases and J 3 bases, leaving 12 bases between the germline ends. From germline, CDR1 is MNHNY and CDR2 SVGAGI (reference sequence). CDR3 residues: CASMDSGYTEAFF. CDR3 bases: TGTGCCAGCATGGACAGCGGATACACTGAAGCTTTCTTT.

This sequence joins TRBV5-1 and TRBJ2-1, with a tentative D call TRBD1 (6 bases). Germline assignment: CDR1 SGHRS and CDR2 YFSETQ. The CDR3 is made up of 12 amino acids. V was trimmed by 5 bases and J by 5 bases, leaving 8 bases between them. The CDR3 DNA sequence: TGCGCCAGCAGGAGGGGGAACAATGAGCAGTTCTTC. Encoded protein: CASRRGNNEQFF.